This T cell receptor beta chain was profiled in a study of T cell responses to AZD1222 COVID-19 vaccine. The study, taken as a whole, reports: Seropositive status at baseline applied to only a handful of AZD1222 recipients.

Repertoires were generated with immunoSEQ multiplex PCR, while TCRdb's copy carries only in-frame clones and drops some. In the table there are 150,000 to 180,000 clones, around 85% of which are singletons. The table lists this clone with a count of one. No antigen is known for it. Trimming pared 4 bases from V and 5 bases from J, leaving 15 bases between. CDR1 and CDR2 (germline): SGHRS, YFSETQ. The CDR3 is 14 residues long. This chain links TRBV5-1 with TRBJ2-5; a possible D gene is TRBD1 (6 bases). This TCR was sampled from an adult who had recovered from COVID-19. Specimen: peripheral blood, collected after recovery from COVID-19. The CDR3 nucleotides are TGCGCCAGCAGCCCCTCAGGGGTTGGGGAGACCCAGTACTTC. As protein: CASSPSGVGETQYF.